These 4 T cell receptor beta chains share one sample of origin, sequenced in a study of vaccination and CD4 T cells after COVID-19. No cognate antigen is known for these TCRs. Specified treatment: roughly 10-day PBMC culture with coronavirus spike peptide pools or control peptides (ViraFEST assay). Once obtained from cultured CD4+ T cells, the DNA was sequenced using the Oncomine TCR Beta short-read assay. TCRdb re-called the PCR reads with MiXCR, one entry per CDR3 protein. The sample has about 12,000 distinct CDR3 sequences, 53% seen once. Sequencing input: CD4+ T cells from blood, cultured in vitro. The source is a human donor who had recovered from COVID-19.

This clonotype appeared a few times. The chain is built from TRBV19 and TRBJ1-1; TRBD1 is a possible D gene (5 bases). The CDR3 sequence is 14 residues long. CDR1 and CDR2 from the germline V gene are LNHDA and SQIVND (reference sequence). Trimming removed 9 bases at V and 1 base at J, with 15 bases between. The CDR3 reads CASTLQVGNTEAFF. Written as DNA, the CDR3 is TGTGCCAGCACCCTACAGGTGGGGAACACTGAAGCTTTCTTT. Complete variable domain (other parts from reference TRBV19 and TRBJ1-1): DGGITQSPKYLFRKEGQNVTLSCEQNLNHDAMYWYRQDPGQGLRLIYYSQIVNDFQKGDIAEGYSVSREKKESFPLTVTSAQKNPTAFYLCASTLQVGNTEAFFGQGTRLTVV.

CDR3 DNA: TGTGCCAGTAGTATACCAGGGGCGAACACTGAAGCTTTCTTT. As protein: CASSIPGANTEAFF. The chain uses TRBV19 and TRBJ1-1; weak D call: TRBD1 (6 bases). This CDR3 comprises 14 residues. V lost 2 bases to trimming and J lost 1 base, with 8 bases between them. Germline V gene lookup returns CDR1 LNHDA and CDR2 SQIVND (reference sequence).

This clonotype was detected a few times. This chain uses TRBV20-1 with TRBJ1-1; D is unclear. CDR3 length: 15 amino acids. V shed 0 bases and J shed 1 base, with 12 bases lying between them. Germline V CDR1 and CDR2: DFQATT, SNEGSKA (reference sequence). The CDR3 loop reads CSARDWDRGNTEAFF. The CDR3 coding sequence is TGCAGTGCTAGAGATTGGGATCGCGGGAACACTGAAGCTTTCTTT.

The rearrangement uses TRBV11-3 and TRBJ1-2; D gene ambiguous. This CDR3 comprises 13 residues. Germline V gene data show CDR1 as SGHNT and CDR2 as YENEEA. Trimming stripped 4 bases from V and 2 bases from J, with 8 bases between. The CDR3 DNA reads as TGTGCCAGCAGCTGGCCGGCAAACTATGGCTACACCTTC. This translates into CASSWPANYGYTF.